A selection of T cell receptor beta chains follows, all from one sample in a study of lymphopenia after photon versus proton radiotherapy. Sequencing was performed with immunoSEQ multiplex PCR; in TCRdb, only in-frame clones are kept and a portion is missing. The sample has 50,000 or so clones, 80% to 95% seen once. The specimen comprised peripheral blood, sampled from a patient treated with photon-based radiotherapy. The receptors were gathered from a middle-aged woman with cholangiocarcinoma. Each CDR3 is given with its conserved first and last residue. The D gene is left open where the match is weak. Rows may omit the clone size; those that give it use once, few, many or a size class.

NA	TRBV15	NA	TRBJ1-3	TGTGCCACCAGCGTCGCGACTCAGGGAGGAAACACCATATATTTT	CATSVATQGGNTIYF
NA	TRBV29-1	NA	TRBJ1-1	TGCAGCGTTGAATCGGGAAGACCGAACACTGAAGCTTTCTTT	CSVESGRPNTEAFF
NA	TRBV7-9	once	TRBJ1-2	TGTGCCAGCAGCTTAGTACTCGAGGGGAATGGCTACACCTTC	CASSLVLEGNGYTF
NA	TRBV27	NA	TRBJ1-1	TGTGCCAGCTGGGGCGGAGGGACGGGGAACACTGAAGCTTTCTTT	CASWGGGTGNTEAFF
TRBD1	TRBV10-2	NA	TRBJ1-5	TGCGCCAGCAGCCCGGGACAGATTAGCAATCAGCCCCAGCATTTT	CASSPGQISNQPQHF
TRBD1	TRBV27	NA	TRBJ1-2	TGTGCCAGCAGTCCAGGGGGACAGGGAGCTAACTATGGCTACACCTTC	CASSPGGQGANYGYTF
TRBD1	TRBV11-2	NA	TRBJ1-1	TGTGCCAGCAGCGCCCCGACAGGGCCTCTAATGAACACTGAAGCTTTCTTT	CASSAPTGPLMNTEAFF
TRBD2	TRBV27	once	TRBJ2-3	TGTGCCAGCAGTAGCTGGACTAGCGGGAGGACAGATACGCAGTATTTT	CASSSWTSGRTDTQYF
NA	TRBV19	NA	TRBJ2-3	TGTGCCAGTAGTACCTCGACAGATACGCAGTATTTT	CASSTSTDTQYF
NA	TRBV5-1	NA	TRBJ1-2	TGCGCCAGCAGCCTCGGATTAGACAGGTTCTATGGCTACACCTTC	CASSLGLDRFYGYTF
TRBD2	TRBV27	NA	TRBJ2-1	TGTGCCAGCAGTTCCCCTAGAGTTGGGAGGGTAACTGAGCAGTTCTTC	CASSSPRVGRVTEQFF
TRBD1	TRBV7-2	NA	TRBJ1-1	TGTGCCAGCAGCCCAGACAGGGGGCGGGACACTGAAGCTTTCTTT	CASSPDRGRDTEAFF
NA	TRBV4-1	NA	TRBJ2-3	TGCGCCAGCAGCCAAGGAGGTTCCACAGATACGCAGTATTTT	CASSQGGSTDTQYF
TRBD2	TRBV13	NA	TRBJ2-1	TGTGCCAGCACCCCACCTGAGGCTAGCGGGAGAGGGGAGCAGTTCTTC	CASTPPEASGRGEQFF
NA	TRBV6-5	NA	TRBJ1-1	TGTGCCAGCAGTGCCAGGGGCGGCACTGAAGCTTTCTTT	CASSARGGTEAFF
NA	TRBV6-1	NA	TRBJ1-2	TGTGCCAGCAGTGAAGCCGAGCCTCTCCTCCACTATGGCTACACCTTC	CASSEAEPLLHYGYTF
NA	TRBV4-1	NA	TRBJ2-2	TGCGCCAGCAGCCAAATGGGACAGAACACCGGGGAGCTGTTTTTT	CASSQMGQNTGELFF
NA	TRBV7-9	NA	TRBJ2-1	TGTGCCAGCAGCTTAGGACTAGTCGATGAGCAGTTCTTC	CASSLGLVDEQFF
TRBD1	TRBV28	NA	TRBJ1-5	TGTGCCAGCAGTCCTCAGGGACAGGGAGGCAATCAGCCCCAGCATTTT	CASSPQGQGGNQPQHF
NA	TRBV15	NA	TRBJ1-1	TGTGCCACCAGCAACCGTGGGGGGGCGGGAGCTTTCTTT	CATSNRGGAGAFF
NA	TRBV27	NA	TRBJ1-5	TGTGCCAGCAGTTTATCAGGGTTTAGCAATCAGCCCCAGCATTTT	CASSLSGFSNQPQHF
NA	TRBV5-1	NA	TRBJ2-7	TGCGCCAGCAGCTTGGATCTCGGGTTGCAGTACTTC	CASSLDLGLQYF
NA	TRBV4-1	NA	TRBJ2-1	TGCGCCAGCAGCCAAGGAGGCAGTCACAATGAGCAGTTCTTC	CASSQGGSHNEQFF